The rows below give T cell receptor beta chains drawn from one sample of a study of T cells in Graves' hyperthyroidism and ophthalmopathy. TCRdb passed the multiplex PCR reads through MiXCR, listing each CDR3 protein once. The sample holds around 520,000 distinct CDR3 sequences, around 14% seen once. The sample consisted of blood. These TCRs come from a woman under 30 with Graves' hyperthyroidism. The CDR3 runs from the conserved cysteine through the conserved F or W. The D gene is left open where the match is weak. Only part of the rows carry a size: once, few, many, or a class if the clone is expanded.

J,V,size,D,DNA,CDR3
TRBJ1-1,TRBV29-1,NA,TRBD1,TGCAGCGCCCGGGACAGGGGGCAGAACACTGAAGCTTTCTTT,CSARDRGQNTEAFF
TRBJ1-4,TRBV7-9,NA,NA,TGTGCCAGCAGCTTAGCAGGGCCCGATGAAAAACTGTTTTTT,CASSLAGPDEKLFF
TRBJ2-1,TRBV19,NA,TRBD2,TGTGCCAGTGAAAGCGGGGGCACCGACAATGAGCAGTTCTTC,CASESGGTDNEQFF
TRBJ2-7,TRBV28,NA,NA,TGTGCCAGCAGTAACGGGGTGGGAACCTCTTACGAGCAGTACTTC,CASSNGVGTSYEQYF
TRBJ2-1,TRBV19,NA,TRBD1,TGTGCCAGTAGTACAACCGGGACAGGGTATGAGCAGTTCTTC,CASSTTGTGYEQFF
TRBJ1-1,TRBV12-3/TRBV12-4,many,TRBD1,TGTGCCAGCAGTCCAACAACAGGGGTGAACACTGAAGCTTTCTTT,CASSPTTGVNTEAFF
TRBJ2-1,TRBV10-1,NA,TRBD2,TGCGCCAGCAGTGCCGGAGCGGGAGTTACTGAGCAGTTCTTC,CASSAGAGVTEQFF
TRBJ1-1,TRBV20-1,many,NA,TGCAGTGCAACCGAATTCGCGAACACTGAAGCTTTCTTT,CSATEFANTEAFF
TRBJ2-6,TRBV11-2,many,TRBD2,TGTGCCAGCAGTACACGGACTAGCGCCCTCTCTGGGGCCAACGTCCTGACTTTC,CASSTRTSALSGANVLTF
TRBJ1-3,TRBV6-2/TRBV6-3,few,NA,TGTGCCAGCAGTATTTCAGGGTTATCTGGAAACACCATATATTTT,CASSISGLSGNTIYF
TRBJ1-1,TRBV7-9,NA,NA,NA,CASSFYICSAPEGARTEAFF
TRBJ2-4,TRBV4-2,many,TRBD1,TGTGCCAGCAGCCCGGGGGGACAGGGGAGAAACATTCAGTACTTC,CASSPGGQGRNIQYF
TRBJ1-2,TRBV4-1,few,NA,TGCGCCAGCAGCCAAGCCCCGACAGTGACGACTAACTATGGCTACACCTTC,CASSQAPTVTTNYGYTF
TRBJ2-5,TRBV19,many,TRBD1,TGTGCCAGTAACCGGGACAGGGGGCAGGAGACCCAGTACTTC,CASNRDRGQETQYF
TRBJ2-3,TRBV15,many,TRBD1,TGTGCCACCAGCCGAGACAGGGTAGTGGAAGGTCCGCAGTATTTT,CATSRDRVVEGPQYF
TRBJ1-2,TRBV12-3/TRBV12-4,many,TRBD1,TGTGCCAGCAGTATACAGGGGAGGGGTTATGGCTACACCTTC,CASSIQGRGYGYTF
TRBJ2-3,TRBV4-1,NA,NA,TGCGCCAGCAGCCAAGAAAAGCGGCGCACAGATACGCAGTATTTT,CASSQEKRRTDTQYF
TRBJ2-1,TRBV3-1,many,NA,TGTGCCAGCAGCCAAGACTCCATCGGGTACAATGAGCAGTTCTTC,CASSQDSIGYNEQFF
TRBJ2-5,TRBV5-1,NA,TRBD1,TGCGCCAGCAGCTTGGGTGGGGACAGGGGAGAGACCCAGTACTTC,CASSLGGDRGETQYF
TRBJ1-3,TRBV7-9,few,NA,TGTGCCAGCAGCTTAGACGGGACTGCCTCTGGAAACACCATATATTTT,CASSLDGTASGNTIYF
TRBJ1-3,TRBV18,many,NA,TGTGCCAGCTCACCACTAACGGACAGTCATGGGGGAAACACCATATATTTT,CASSPLTDSHGGNTIYF
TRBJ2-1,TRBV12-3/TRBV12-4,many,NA,TGTGCCAGCAGTCCCCCGGTAGCAAATGAGCAGTTCTTC,CASSPPVANEQFF
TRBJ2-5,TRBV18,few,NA,TGTGCCAGCTCACCACGGCAGGCTAGCCAAGAGACCCAGTACTTC,CASSPRQASQETQYF
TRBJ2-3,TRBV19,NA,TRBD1,TGTGCCAGTAGTATTCACAGGGGGCGGACTAGCACAGATACGCAGTATTTT,CASSIHRGRTSTDTQYF
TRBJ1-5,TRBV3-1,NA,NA,TGTGCCAGCAGCCAAGATCTTAGATCCAATCAGCCCCAGCATTTT,CASSQDLRSNQPQHF
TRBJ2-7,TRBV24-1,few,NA,TGTGCCGGGCTGAGCGAGCAGTACTTC,CAGLSEQYF
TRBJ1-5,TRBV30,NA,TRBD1,TGTGGCTGGAGGCGACAGGGAGCATCCAATCAGCCCCAGCGTTTT,CGWRRQGASNQPQRF